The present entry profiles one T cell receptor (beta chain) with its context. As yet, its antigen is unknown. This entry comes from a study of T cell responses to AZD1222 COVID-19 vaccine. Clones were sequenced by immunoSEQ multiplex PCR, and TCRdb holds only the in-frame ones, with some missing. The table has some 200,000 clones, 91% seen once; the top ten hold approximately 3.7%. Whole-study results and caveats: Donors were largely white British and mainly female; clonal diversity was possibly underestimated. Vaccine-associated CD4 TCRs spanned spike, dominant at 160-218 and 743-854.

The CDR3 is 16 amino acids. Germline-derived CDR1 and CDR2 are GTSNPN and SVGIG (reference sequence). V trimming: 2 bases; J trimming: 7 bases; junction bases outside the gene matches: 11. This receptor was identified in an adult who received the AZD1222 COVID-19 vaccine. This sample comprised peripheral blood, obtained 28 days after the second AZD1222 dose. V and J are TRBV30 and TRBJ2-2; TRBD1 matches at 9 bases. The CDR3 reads CAWSPSGTGLDGELFF. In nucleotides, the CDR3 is TGTGCCTGGAGTCCCTCCGGGACAGGGTTAGACGGGGAGCTGTTTTTT.